Below are 5 T cell receptor beta chains sequenced from a single sample in a study of shared clonotypes between healthy human individuals. TCRdb keeps only in-frame clones here, not all; method: immunoSEQ multiplex PCR. The repertoire holds fewer than 1.6 million clones, with around 98.5% as singletons. The sequenced material came from naive CD4+ T cells sorted from blood. Subset: CD45RA+ positively selected. These receptors were taken from a young man in good health.

J is TRBJ2-3 and V is TRBV29-1; 7 nucleotides agree with TRBD2. The CDR3 is 11 residues long. Losses at the gene ends were 7 bases for V and 3 bases for J; bases not matched to a gene: 1. CDR1 is SQVTM and CDR2 is ANQGSEA in the germline V gene. The CDR3 DNA reads TGCAGCGCGGGACTAACAGATACGCAGTATTTT. The encoded protein is CSAGLTDTQYF.

V usage is TRBV6-1 and J usage is TRBJ2-3; 13 positions match TRBD2. Losses at the gene ends were 4 bases for V and 3 bases for J; bases not matched to a gene: 1. This CDR3 contains 15 residues. In germline, CDR1 is MNHNS, CDR2 SASEGT. CDR3 nucleotide sequence: TGTGCCAGCAGTGCGACTAGCGGGAGGACAGATACGCAGTATTTT. This codes for CASSATSGRTDTQYF.

The chain joins TRBV29-1 to TRBJ1-1; D is uncertain. Germline lookup yields CDR1 SQVTM and CDR2 ANQGSEA. The V end lost 5 bases, the J end lost 5 bases, and 15 bases lay between the germline ends. This CDR3 spans 13 amino acids. CDR3 sequence (DNA): TGCAGCGTTCGGCCCCTTCGCGGGACTGAAGCTTTCTTT. Translation: CSVRPLRGTEAFF. Full variable domain (rest looked up from reference TRBV29-1 and TRBJ1-1): SAVISQKPSRDICQRGTSLTIQCQVDSQVTMMFWYRQQPGQSLTLIATANQGSEATYESGFVIDKFPISRPNLTFSTLTVSNMSPEDSSIYLCSVRPLRGTEAFFGQGTRLTVV.

This chain joins TRBV15 and TRBJ2-5; tentatively, D is TRBD1 (5 bases). Trimming pared 0 bases from V and 4 bases from J, leaving 9 bases between. There are 14 residues in the CDR3. Germline V gene lookup returns CDR1 LNHNV and CDR2 YYDKDF (reference sequence). CDR3 nucleotide sequence: TGTGCCACCAGCAGAGATCTTCAGGGAGAGACCCAGTACTTC. Protein sequence: CATSRDLQGETQYF.

The J gene is TRBJ2-5, the V gene TRBV9; 7 nucleotides align to TRBD2. This CDR3 is 15 amino acids long. From germline, CDR1 is SGDLS and CDR2 YYNGEE. Trimming cost V 0 bases and J 4 bases; bases outside gene matches: 6. The CDR3 DNA sequence: TGTGCCAGCAGCGTAGGGACTGCGGGAGCAGAGACCCAGTACTTC. The encoded protein is CASSVGTAGAETQYF.